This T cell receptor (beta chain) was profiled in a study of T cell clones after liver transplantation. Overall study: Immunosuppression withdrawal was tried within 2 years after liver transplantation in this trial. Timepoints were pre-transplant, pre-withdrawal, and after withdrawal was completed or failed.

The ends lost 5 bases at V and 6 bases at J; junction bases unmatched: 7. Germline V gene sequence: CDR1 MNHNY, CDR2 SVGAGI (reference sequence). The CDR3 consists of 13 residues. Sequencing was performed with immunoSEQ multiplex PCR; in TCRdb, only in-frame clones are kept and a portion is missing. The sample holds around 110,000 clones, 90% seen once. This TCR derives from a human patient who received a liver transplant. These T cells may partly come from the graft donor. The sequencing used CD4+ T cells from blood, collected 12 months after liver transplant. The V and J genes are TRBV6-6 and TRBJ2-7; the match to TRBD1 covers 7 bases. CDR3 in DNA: TGTGCCAGCAGTCAGACAGGGAATGGCGAGCAGTACTTC. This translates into CASSQTGNGEQYF.